The clone carrying this TCR beta chain was counted at least ten times. TCR beta CDR3 sequences were amplified from RNA transcripts. The TCR CDR3 first-round RT-PCR relied on the HTBI primer set. MiXCR, run by TCRdb on the multiplex PCR reads, gives a single entry per CDR3 protein. Of more than 300,000 distinct CDR3 sequences in the sample, about 12% were seen once. This sample stems from a study of T cells in Graves' hyperthyroidism and ophthalmopathy. The ends lost 1 base at V and 1 base at J; junction bases unmatched: 6. The germline gives CDR1 SGHTA, CDR2 FQGTGA. The CDR3 loop spans 17 amino acids. The rearrangement joins TRBV7-3 to TRBJ2-3; 9 nucleotides agree with TRBD2. The sequence was obtained from a woman younger than 30 with Graves' hyperthyroidism. The sample comprised blood. DNA for the CDR3: TGTGCCAGCAGCTTAAGGGGTAGCGGGGGTGGCACAGATACGCAGTATTTT. This encodes CASSLRGSGGGTDTQYF.